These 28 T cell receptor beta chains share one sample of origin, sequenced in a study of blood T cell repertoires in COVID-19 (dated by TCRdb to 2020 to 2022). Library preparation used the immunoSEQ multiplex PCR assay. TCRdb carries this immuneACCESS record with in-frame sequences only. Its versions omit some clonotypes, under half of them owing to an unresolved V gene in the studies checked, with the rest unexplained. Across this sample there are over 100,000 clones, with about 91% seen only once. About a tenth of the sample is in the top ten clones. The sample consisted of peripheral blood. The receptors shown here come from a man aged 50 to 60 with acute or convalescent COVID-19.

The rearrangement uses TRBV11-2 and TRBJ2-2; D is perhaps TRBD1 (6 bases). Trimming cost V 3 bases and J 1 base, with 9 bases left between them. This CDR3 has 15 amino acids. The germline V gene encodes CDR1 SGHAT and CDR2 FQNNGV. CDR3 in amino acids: CASSLMDRNTGELFF. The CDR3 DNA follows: TGTGCCAGCAGCTTGATGGACAGGAACACCGGGGAGCTGTTTTTT.

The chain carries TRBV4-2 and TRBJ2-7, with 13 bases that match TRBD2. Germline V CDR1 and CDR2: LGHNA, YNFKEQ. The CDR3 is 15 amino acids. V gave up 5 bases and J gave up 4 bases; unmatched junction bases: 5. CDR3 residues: CASSSGLAGVYEQYF. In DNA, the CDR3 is TGTGCCAGCAGCTCCGGACTAGCGGGAGTATACGAGCAGTACTTC.

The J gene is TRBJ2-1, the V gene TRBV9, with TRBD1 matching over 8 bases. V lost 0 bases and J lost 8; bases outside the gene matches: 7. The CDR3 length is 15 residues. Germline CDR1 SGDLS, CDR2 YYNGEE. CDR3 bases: TGTGCCAGCAGCGTAGCGGGGACAGGTTTGTATGAGCAGTTCTTC. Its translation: CASSVAGTGLYEQFF.

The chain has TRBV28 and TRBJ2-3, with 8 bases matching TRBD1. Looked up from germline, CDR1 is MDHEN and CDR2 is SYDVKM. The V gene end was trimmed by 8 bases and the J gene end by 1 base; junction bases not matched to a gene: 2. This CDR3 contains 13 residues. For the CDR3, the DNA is TGTGCCAGCCAGACAGGGGGCACAGATACGCAGTATTTT. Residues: CASQTGGTDTQYF.

The DNA of the CDR3 is TGTGCCAGCAGAAGACAGGGTGATGAAAAACTGTTTTTT. This translates into CASRRQGDEKLFF. The chain combines TRBV2 with TRBJ1-4; TRBD1 agrees at 7 bases. This CDR3 contains 13 residues. V trimming: 6 bases; J trimming: 6 bases; junction bases outside the gene matches: 4. CDR1 SNHLY and CDR2 FYNNEI come from the germline V gene.

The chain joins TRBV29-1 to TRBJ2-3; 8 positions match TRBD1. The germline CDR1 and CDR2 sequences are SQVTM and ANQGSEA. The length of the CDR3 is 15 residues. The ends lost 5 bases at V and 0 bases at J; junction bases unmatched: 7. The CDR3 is CSVQGAPWSTDTQYF. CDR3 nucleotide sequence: TGCAGCGTTCAGGGGGCTCCCTGGAGCACAGATACGCAGTATTTT.

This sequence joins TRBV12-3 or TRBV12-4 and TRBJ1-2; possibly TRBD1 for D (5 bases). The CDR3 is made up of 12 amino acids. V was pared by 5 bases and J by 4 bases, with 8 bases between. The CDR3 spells CASSRQIYGYTF. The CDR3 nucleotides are TGTGCCAGCAGTCGACAGATCTATGGCTACACCTTC.

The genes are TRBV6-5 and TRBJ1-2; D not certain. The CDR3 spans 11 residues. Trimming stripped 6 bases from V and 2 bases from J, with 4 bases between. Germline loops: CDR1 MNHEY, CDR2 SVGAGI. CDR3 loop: CASRANYGYTF. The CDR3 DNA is TGTGCCAGCAGGGCCAACTATGGCTACACCTTC.

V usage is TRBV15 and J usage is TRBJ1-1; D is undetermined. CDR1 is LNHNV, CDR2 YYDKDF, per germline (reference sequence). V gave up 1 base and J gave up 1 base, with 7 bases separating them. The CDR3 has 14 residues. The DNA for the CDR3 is TGTGCCACCAGCAGAGTATCAGAGAACACTGAAGCTTTCTTT. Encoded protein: CATSRVSENTEAFF. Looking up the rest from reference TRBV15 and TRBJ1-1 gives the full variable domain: DAMVIQNPRYQVTQFGKPVTLSCSQTLNHNVMYWYQQKSSQAPKLLFHYYDKDFNNEADTPDNFQSRRPNTSFCFLDIRSPGLGDTAMYLCATSRVSENTEAFFGQGTRLTVV.

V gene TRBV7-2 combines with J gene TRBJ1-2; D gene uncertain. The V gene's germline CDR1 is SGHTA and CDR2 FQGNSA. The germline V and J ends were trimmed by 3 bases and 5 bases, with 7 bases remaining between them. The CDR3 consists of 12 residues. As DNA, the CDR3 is TGTGCCAGCAGCTTCCCGAGTTATGGCTACACCTTC. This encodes CASSFPSYGYTF.

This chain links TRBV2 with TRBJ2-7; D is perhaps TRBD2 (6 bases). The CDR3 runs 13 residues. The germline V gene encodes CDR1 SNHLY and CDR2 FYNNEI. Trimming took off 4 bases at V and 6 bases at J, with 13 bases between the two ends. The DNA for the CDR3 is TGTGCCAGCAGTGGGGGGGAAGGGGTCGAGCAGTACTTC. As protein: CASSGGEGVEQYF.

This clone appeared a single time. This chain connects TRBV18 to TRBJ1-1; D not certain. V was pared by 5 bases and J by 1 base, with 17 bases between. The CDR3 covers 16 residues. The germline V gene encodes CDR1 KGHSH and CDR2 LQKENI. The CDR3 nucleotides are TGTGCCAGCTCAGTACGTCTGGCCGCACAGAACACTGAAGCTTTCTTT. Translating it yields CASSVRLAAQNTEAFF.

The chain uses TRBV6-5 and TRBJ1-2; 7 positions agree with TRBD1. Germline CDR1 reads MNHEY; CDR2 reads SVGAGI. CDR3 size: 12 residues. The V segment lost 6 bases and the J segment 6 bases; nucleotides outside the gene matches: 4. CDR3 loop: CASRGQRNGYTF. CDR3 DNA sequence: TGTGCCAGCAGGGGACAGCGGAATGGCTACACCTTC.

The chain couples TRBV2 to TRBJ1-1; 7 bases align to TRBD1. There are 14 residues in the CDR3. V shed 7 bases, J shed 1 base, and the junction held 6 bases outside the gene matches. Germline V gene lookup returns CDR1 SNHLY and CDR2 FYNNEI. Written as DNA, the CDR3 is TGTGCCAGCAAGACGACAGGGTGGAACACTGAAGCTTTCTTT. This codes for CASKTTGWNTEAFF.

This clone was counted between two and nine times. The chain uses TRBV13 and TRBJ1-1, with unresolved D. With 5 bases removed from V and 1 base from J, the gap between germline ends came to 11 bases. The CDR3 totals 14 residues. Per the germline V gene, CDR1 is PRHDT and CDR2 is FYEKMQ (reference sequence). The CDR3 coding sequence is TGTGCCAGCAGCCATGAACGGGGGAACACTGAAGCTTTCTTT. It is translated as CASSHERGNTEAFF.

DNA of the CDR3: TGTGCCAGCAGCCCCCGGGACACGACGGGGAGGCAGTACTTC. Residues: CASSPRDTTGRQYF. V is TRBV7-3 and J is TRBJ2-7, with D possibly matching TRBD1 (6 bases). Germline values: CDR1 SGHTA, CDR2 FQGTGA. Trimming took off 5 bases at V and 9 bases at J, with 20 bases between the two ends. The CDR3 spans 14 residues.

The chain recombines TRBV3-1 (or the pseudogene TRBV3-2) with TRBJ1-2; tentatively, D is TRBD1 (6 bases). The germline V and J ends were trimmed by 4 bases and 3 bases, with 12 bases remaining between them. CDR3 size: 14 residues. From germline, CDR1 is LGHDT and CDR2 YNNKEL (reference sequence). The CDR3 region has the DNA TGTGCCAGCAGCCTCGGGGGGGGCTACTATGGCTACACCTTC. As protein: CASSLGGGYYGYTF.

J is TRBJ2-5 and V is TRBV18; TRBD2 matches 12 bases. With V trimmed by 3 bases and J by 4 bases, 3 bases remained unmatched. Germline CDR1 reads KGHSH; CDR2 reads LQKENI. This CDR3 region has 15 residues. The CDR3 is CASSPPGLAGETQYF. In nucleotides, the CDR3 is TGTGCCAGCTCACCTCCGGGACTAGCGGGAGAGACCCAGTACTTC.

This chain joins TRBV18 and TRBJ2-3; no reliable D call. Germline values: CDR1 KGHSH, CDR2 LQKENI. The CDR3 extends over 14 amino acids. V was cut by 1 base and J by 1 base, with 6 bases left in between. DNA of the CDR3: TGTGCCAGCTCACCACAAGCCGGCACAGATACGCAGTATTTT. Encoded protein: CASSPQAGTDTQYF.

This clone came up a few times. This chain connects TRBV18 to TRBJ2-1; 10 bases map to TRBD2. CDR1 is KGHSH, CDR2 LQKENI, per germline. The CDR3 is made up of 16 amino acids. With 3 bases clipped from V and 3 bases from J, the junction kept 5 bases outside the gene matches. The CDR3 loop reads CASSPRLAGDYNEQFF. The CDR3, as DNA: TGTGCCAGCTCACCCCGACTAGCGGGTGACTACAATGAGCAGTTCTTC.

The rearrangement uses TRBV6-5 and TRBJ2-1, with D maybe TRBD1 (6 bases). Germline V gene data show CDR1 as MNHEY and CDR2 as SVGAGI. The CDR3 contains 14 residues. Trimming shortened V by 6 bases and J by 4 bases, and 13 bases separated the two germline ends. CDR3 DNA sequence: TGTGCCAGCAGAACAGGGAGCAAATACAATGAGCAGTTCTTC. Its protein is CASRTGSKYNEQFF.

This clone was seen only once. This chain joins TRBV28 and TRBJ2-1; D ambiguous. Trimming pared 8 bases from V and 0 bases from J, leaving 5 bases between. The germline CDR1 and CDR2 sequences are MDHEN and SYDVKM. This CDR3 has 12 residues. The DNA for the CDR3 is TGTGCCAGCTTGCGCTCCTACAATGAGCAGTTCTTC. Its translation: CASLRSYNEQFF.

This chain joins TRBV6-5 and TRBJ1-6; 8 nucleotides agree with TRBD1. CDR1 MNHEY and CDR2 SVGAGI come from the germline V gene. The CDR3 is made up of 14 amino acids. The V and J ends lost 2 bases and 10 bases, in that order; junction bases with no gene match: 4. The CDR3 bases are TGTGCCAGCAGTTACGACAGGGGAGGATCACCCCTCCACTTT. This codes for CASSYDRGGSPLHF.

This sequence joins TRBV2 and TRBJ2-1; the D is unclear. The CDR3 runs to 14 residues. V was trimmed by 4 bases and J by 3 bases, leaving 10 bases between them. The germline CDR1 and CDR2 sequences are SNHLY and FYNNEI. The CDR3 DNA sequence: TGTGCCAGCAGTGGAGGCCTTATCTACAATGAGCAGTTCTTC. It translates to CASSGGLIYNEQFF.

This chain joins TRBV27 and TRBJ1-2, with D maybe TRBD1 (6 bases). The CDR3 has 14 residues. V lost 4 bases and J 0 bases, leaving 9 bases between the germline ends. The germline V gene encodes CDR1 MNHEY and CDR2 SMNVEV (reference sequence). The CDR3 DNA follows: TGTGCCAGCAGTTACAGGGTAGCTAACTATGGCTACACCTTC. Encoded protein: CASSYRVANYGYTF.

The DNA for the CDR3 is TGTGCCAGCAGTTTACAGGGAGCTAACTATGGCTACACCTTC. This sequence encodes CASSLQGANYGYTF. The gene calls are TRBV2 and TRBJ1-2; D is possibly TRBD1 (6 bases). CDR3 size: 14 residues. V lost 5 bases and J lost 0, with 10 bases in between. Germline assignment: CDR1 SNHLY and CDR2 FYNNEI.

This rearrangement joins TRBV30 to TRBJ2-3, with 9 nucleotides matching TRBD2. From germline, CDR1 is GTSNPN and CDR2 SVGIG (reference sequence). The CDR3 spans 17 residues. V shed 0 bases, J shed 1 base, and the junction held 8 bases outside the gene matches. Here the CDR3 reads CAWSVRLAGFGTDTQYF. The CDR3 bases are TGTGCCTGGAGTGTACGTCTAGCGGGGTTCGGCACAGATACGCAGTATTTT.

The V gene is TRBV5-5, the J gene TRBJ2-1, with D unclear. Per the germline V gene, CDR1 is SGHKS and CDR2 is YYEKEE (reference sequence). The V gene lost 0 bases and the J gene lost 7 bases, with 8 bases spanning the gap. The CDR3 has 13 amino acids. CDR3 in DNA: TGTGCCAGCAGCTTGGGGCCGTTGAATGAGCAGTTCTTC. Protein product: CASSLGPLNEQFF.